These T cell receptor beta chains were read from a single sample in a study of blood T cells in healthy people across ages. From the 5' RACE reads, TCRdb called clonotypes with MiXCR, one entry per CDR3 protein. The table records about 800,000 distinct CDR3 sequences, roughly 25% of them present only once. The sample was also reused in another study, on T cells of mothers and their children.

Sequences were obtained from blood. Source of these receptors: a boy between 10 and 17 years old in good health. CDR3s include the opening cysteine and the closing phenylalanine or tryptophan. Each record gives: V gene, J gene, CDR3 protein.

v_gene: TRBV6-2/TRBV6-3
j_gene: TRBJ2-7
CDR3aa: CASSYTRDFHEQYF

v_gene: TRBV29-1
j_gene: TRBJ1-2
CDR3aa: CSVPVINYGYTF

v_gene: TRBV4-3
j_gene: TRBJ1-4
CDR3aa: CASSQGLGEKLFF

v_gene: TRBV12-3/TRBV12-4
j_gene: TRBJ2-5
CDR3aa: CASSSSTGEETQYF

v_gene: TRBV20-1
j_gene: TRBJ1-2
CDR3aa: CSAREDRFDGYTF

v_gene: TRBV29-1
j_gene: TRBJ1-1
CDR3aa: CSAEALGGIMNTEAFF

v_gene: TRBV2
j_gene: TRBJ1-4
CDR3aa: CASSRNSNEKLFF

v_gene: TRBV6-5
j_gene: TRBJ2-2
CDR3aa: CAVRGSYRTGELFF

v_gene: TRBV29-1
j_gene: TRBJ1-2
CDR3aa: CSAEYGYTF

v_gene: TRBV29-1
j_gene: TRBJ2-3
CDR3aa: CSVTGGDTQYF

v_gene: TRBV10-3
j_gene: TRBJ1-1
CDR3aa: CAIREGPMNTEAFF

v_gene: TRBV7-3
j_gene: TRBJ2-1
CDR3aa: CASSMDRGNEQFF

v_gene: TRBV4-3
j_gene: TRBJ2-1
CDR3aa: CASSQEIGSFQNEQFF

v_gene: TRBV29-1
j_gene: TRBJ2-7
CDR3aa: CSGLWSYEQYF

v_gene: TRBV6-5
j_gene: TRBJ2-1
CDR3aa: CASSYVSGNEQFF

v_gene: TRBV12-3/TRBV12-4
j_gene: TRBJ2-3
CDR3aa: CASSLWEYTDAQYF

v_gene: TRBV29-1
j_gene: TRBJ1-1
CDR3aa: CSVEGGNTEAFF